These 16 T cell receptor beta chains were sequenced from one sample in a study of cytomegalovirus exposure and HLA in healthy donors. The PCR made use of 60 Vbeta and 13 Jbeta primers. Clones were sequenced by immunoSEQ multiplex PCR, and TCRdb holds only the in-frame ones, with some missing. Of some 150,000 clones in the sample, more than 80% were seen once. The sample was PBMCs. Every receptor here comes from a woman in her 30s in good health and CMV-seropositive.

The CDR3 nucleotides are TGTGCCAGCAGCCAAGAAAAGGGGTTCCACTATGGCTACACCTTC. Protein: CASSQEKGFHYGYTF. The genes are TRBV4-2 and TRBJ1-2; D may be TRBD1 (5 bases). The CDR3 spans 15 residues. Germline V lookup: CDR1 LGHNA, CDR2 YNFKEQ. V shed 0 bases and J shed 3 bases, with 11 bases lying between them.

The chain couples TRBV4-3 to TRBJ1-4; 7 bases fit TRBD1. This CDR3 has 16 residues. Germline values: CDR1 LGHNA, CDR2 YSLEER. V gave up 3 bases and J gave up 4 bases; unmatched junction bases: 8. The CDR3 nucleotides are TGCGCCAGCAGCCAGATACAGACAGGGCGTAATGAAAAACTGTTTTTT. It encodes CASSQIQTGRNEKLFF.

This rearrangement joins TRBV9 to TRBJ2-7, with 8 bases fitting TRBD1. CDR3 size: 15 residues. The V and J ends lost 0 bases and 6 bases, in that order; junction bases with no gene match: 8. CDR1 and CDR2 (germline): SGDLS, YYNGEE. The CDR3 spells CASSVGGTGTAEQYF. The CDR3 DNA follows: TGTGCCAGCAGCGTAGGGGGGACAGGAACTGCCGAGCAGTACTTC.

The CDR3 DNA reads as TGTGCCAGCACGACAGCTCTTACGTCTACAGGGTACGAGCAGTACTTC. It codes for CASTTALTSTGYEQYF. The V and J genes are TRBV2 and TRBJ2-7; D is possibly TRBD1 (6 bases). Looked up from germline, CDR1 is SNHLY and CDR2 is FYNNEI. Trimming removed 7 bases at V and 4 bases at J, with 23 bases between. CDR3 length equals 16 residues.

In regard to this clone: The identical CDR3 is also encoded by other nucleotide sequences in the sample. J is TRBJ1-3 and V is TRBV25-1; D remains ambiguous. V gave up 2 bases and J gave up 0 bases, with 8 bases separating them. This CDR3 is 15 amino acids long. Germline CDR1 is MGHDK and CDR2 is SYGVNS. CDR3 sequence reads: CASSERRISGNTIYF. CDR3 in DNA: TGTGCCAGCAGTGAACGGAGAATCTCTGGAAACACCATATATTTT.

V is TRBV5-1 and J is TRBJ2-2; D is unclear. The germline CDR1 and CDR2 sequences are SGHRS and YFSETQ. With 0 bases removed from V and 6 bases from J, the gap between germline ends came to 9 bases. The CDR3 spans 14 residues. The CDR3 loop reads CASSLEEGAGELFF. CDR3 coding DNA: TGCGCCAGCAGCTTGGAAGAAGGAGCCGGGGAGCTGTTTTTT.

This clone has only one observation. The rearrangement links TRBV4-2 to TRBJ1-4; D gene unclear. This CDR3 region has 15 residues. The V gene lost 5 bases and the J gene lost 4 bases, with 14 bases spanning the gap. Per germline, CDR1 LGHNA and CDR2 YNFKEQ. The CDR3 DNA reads TGTGCCAGCAGCATCCCGGCGGTGGTTAATGAAAAACTGTTTTTT. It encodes CASSIPAVVNEKLFF.

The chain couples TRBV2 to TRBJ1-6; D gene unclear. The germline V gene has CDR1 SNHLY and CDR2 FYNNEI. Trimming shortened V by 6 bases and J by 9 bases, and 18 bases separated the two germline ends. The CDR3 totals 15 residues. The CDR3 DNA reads TGTGCCAGCAGCGCGTACAGTGCCTTGGGTTCACCCCTCCACTTT. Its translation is CASSAYSALGSPLHF.

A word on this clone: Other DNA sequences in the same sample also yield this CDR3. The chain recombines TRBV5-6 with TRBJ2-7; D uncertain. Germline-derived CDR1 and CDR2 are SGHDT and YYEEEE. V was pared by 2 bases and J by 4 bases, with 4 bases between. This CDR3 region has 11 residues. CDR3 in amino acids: CASSFRYEQYF. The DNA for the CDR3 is TGTGCCAGCAGCTTTCGGTACGAGCAGTACTTC.

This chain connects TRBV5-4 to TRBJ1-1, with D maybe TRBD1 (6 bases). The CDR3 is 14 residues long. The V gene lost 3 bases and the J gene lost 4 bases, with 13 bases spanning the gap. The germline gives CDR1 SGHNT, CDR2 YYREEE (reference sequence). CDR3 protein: CASSWGGQGTEAFF. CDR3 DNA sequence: TGTGCCAGCAGCTGGGGGGGGCAAGGCACTGAAGCTTTCTTT.

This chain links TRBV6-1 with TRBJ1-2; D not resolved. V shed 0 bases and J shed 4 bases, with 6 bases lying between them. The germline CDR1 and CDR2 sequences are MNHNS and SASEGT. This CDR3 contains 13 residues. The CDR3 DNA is TGTGCCAGCAGTGAAGCGCTCAGCTATGGCTACACCTTC. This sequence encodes CASSEALSYGYTF.

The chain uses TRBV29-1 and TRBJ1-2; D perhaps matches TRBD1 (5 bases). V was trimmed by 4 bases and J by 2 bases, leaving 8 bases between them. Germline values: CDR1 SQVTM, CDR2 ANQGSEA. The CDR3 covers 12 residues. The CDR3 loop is CSVADRNYGYTF. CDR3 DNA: TGCAGCGTTGCCGACAGAAACTATGGCTACACCTTC.

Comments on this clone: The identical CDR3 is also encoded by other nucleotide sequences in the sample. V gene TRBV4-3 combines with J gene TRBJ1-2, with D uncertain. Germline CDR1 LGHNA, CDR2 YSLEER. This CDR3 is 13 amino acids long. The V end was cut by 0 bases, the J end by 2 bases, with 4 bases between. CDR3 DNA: TGCGCCAGCAGCCAAGACAGGAACTATGGCTACACCTTC. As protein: CASSQDRNYGYTF.

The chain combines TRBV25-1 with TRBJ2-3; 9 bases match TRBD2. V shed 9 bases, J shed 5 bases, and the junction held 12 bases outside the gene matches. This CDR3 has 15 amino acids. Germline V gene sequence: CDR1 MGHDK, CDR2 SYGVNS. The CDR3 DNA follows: TGTGCCAGTACTGGAGCGGGGGGACCTATAGATACGCAGTATTTT. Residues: CASTGAGGPIDTQYF.

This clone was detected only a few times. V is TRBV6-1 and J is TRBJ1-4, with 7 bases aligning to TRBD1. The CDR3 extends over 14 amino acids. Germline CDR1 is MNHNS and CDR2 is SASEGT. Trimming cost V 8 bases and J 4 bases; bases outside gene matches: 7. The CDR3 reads CASGKGQSNEKLFF. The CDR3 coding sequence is TGTGCCAGCGGAAAGGGACAGAGTAATGAAAAACTGTTTTTT.

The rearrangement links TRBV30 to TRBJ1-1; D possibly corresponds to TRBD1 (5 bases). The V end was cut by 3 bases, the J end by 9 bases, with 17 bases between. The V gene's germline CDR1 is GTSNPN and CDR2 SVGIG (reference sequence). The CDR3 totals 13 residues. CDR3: CAWRGPSGLKAFF. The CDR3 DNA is TGTGCCTGGAGGGGCCCATCGGGACTGAAAGCTTTCTTT.